This T cell receptor (beta chain) was captured in a study of Graves' ophthalmopathy and Graves' hyperthyroidism. Losses at the gene ends were 2 bases for V and 5 bases for J; bases not matched to a gene: 5. CDR3 size: 15 residues. Germline V gene sequence: CDR1 SGHDN, CDR2 FVKESK. RNA transcripts yielded amplified TCR beta CDR3 regions. The library came from an HTBI-primed first-round RT-PCR and a second-round multiplex PCR. A single record per CDR3 protein comes from TCRdb applying MiXCR to the multiplex PCR reads. The repertoire holds approximately 540,000 distinct CDR3 sequences, roughly 39% seen once, with about 4.6% in the top ten. This clonotype showed up many times.

Sequencing was performed on peripheral blood or thyroid tissue (not recorded which). The receptor was isolated from an adult man with Graves' hyperthyroidism. This chain joins TRBV14 and TRBJ2-2; 7 nucleotides align to TRBD2. CDR3 sequence reads: CASSQRGRETGELFF. The CDR3 DNA reads TGTGCCAGCAGCCAACGCGGGAGAGAAACCGGGGAGCTGTTTTTT.